The next 2 T cell receptor beta chains were all read from a single sample in a study of T cells after yellow fever vaccination. TCRdb re-analysed the 5' RACE reads in MiXCR, keeping a single row per CDR3 protein. The table shows around 500,000 distinct CDR3 sequences, with about a fifth occurring only once. This sample comprised PBMCs, obtained 21 days after the first yellow fever vaccination. Source of these receptors: a man aged 18 to 30 who received the YFV17D yellow fever vaccine.

The chain employs TRBV7-2 and TRBJ1-5; D not certain. Trimming pared 6 bases from V and 2 bases from J, leaving 14 bases between. CDR1 is SGHTA and CDR2 is FQGNSA in the germline V gene. The length of the CDR3 is 15 residues. Here the CDR3 DNA reads TGTGCCAGCAGTCCATCAAGGTTGGGCAATCAGCCCCAGCATTTT. This translates into CASSPSRLGNQPQHF. Using reference TRBV7-2 and TRBJ1-5 for the parts outside the CDR3, the full variable domain is GAGVSQSPSNKVTEKGKDVELRCDPISGHTALYWYRQSLGQGLEFLIYFQGNSAPDKSGLPSDRFSAERTGGSVSTLTIQRTQQEDSAVYLCASSPSRLGNQPQHFGDGTRLSIL.

This clonotype was found many times. This chain links TRBV7-2 with TRBJ2-7; the match to TRBD2 covers 11 bases. The CDR3 totals 15 residues. After removal of 5 bases from V and 7 bases from J, the junction contained 10 bases not matched to a gene. Per the germline V gene, CDR1 is SGHTA and CDR2 is FQGNSA. The CDR3 nucleotides read TGTGCCAGCAGCCCACTCCTAGCGGGGGGTTGGGAGCAGTACTTC. Translating it yields CASSPLLAGGWEQYF. Drawing the rest from reference TRBV7-2 and TRBJ2-7, the complete variable domain is GAGVSQSPSNKVTEKGKDVELRCDPISGHTALYWYRQSLGQGLEFLIYFQGNSAPDKSGLPSDRFSAERTGGSVSTLTIQRTQQEDSAVYLCASSPLLAGGWEQYFGPGTRLTVT.